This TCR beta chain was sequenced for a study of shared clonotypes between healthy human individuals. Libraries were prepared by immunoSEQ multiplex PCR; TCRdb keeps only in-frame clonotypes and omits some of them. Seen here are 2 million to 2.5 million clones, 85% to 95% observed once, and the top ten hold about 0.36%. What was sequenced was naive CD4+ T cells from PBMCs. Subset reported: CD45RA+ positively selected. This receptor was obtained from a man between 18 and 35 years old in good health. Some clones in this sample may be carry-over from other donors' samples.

As DNA, the CDR3 is TGTGCCAGCAGCTTGTATTCCCAGCCACCCGAGCGGCTGTTTTTT. It yields the protein CASSLYSQPPERLFF. The chain links TRBV5-5 to TRBJ1-4; D is ambiguous. Trimming pared 1 base from V and 14 bases from J, leaving 21 bases between. The CDR3 is 15 residues long. CDR1 and CDR2 from the germline V gene are SGHKS and YYEKEE (reference sequence).